This entry lists 21 T cell receptor beta chains sequenced from one sample in a study of CDR3 diversity in severe acne. TCRdb re-called the PCR reads through MiXCR, storing one row per CDR3 protein. The data hold about 85,000 distinct CDR3 sequences, with about half observed a single time. Sequenced input: blood. The receptors stem from a male donor in good health, serving as a control.

This clonotype was picked up one time. The CDR3 coding sequence is TGCGCCAGCAGCTCCGAGAGACAGGTAGTAGAGACCCAGTACTTC. Translating it yields CASSSERQVVETQYF. The chain has TRBV5-1 and TRBJ2-5; D possibly corresponds to TRBD1 (6 bases). Trimming removed 3 bases from V and 4 bases from J, with 16 bases in between. The CDR3 runs to 15 residues. Germline V gene data show CDR1 as SGHRS and CDR2 as YFSETQ.

To note about this clonotype: No conserved phenylalanine or tryptophan is present at the end of the CDR3, so a read error is the likely explanation. It is unclear where the CDR3 begins or ends on the DNA, so no DNA is shown, and the CDR3 is as TCRdb lists it. The chain employs TRBV11-2 and TRBJ2-1. Counting both end residues, the CDR3 totals 19 amino acids. The germline gives CDR1 SGHAT, CDR2 FQNNGV. The CDR3 sequence: CASSRLWMIEESSYNEPLC.

This clonotype was picked up many times. In nucleotides, the CDR3 is TGTGCCACCAGCAGAGACAGGACGGAGACCCAGTACTTC. It codes for CATSRDRTETQYF. V usage is TRBV15 and J usage is TRBJ2-5; no reliable D call. The V and J ends lost 0 bases and 5 bases respectively, with 7 bases between them. Germline V gene sequence: CDR1 LNHNV, CDR2 YYDKDF (reference sequence). The CDR3 is 13 amino acids. The full variable domain, rest sourced from reference TRBV15 and TRBJ2-5, is DAMVIQNPRYQVTQFGKPVTLSCSQTLNHNVMYWYQQKSSQAPKLLFHYYDKDFNNEADTPDNFQSRRPNTSFCFLDIRSPGLGDTAMYLCATSRDRTETQYFGPGTRLLVL.

The table lists this clonotype with a few counts. The chain links TRBV14 to TRBJ1-2; tentatively, D is TRBD1 (5 bases). Deletions cut 1 base from V and 4 bases from J, with 16 bases between. Germline V CDR1 and CDR2: SGHDN, FVKESK. This CDR3 spans 16 amino acids. DNA of the CDR3: TGTGCCAGCAGCCAAGGACCCCAAGGTGGGGGCTATGGCTACACCTTC. Translation gives CASSQGPQGGGYGYTF.

Only a few counts were recorded for this clonotype. CDR3 in amino acids: CAISGGLAGVETQYF. CDR3 nucleotide sequence: TGTGCCATCAGTGGGGGACTAGCGGGAGTGGAGACCCAGTACTTC. The chain has TRBV10-3 and TRBJ2-5; TRBD2 matches at 14 bases. The CDR3 extends over 15 amino acids. Germline V gene data show CDR1 as ENHRY and CDR2 as SYGVKD. With 4 bases clipped from V and 5 bases from J, the junction kept 3 bases outside the gene matches.

J is TRBJ2-3 and V is TRBV24-1; D possibly corresponds to TRBD2 (5 bases). CDR1 is KGHDR and CDR2 is SFDVKD in the germline V gene. There are 16 residues in the CDR3. With 2 bases removed from V and 2 bases from J, the gap between germline ends came to 13 bases. CDR3 amino acids: CATSDSRESSTDTQYF. The CDR3 DNA is TGTGCCACCAGTGATTCAAGGGAGAGTTCCACAGATACGCAGTATTTT.

The chain joins TRBV10-3 to TRBJ1-3, with 9 bases fitting TRBD1. The trim removed 0 bases at V and 4 bases at J, leaving 1 base unmatched. CDR3 length equals 15 residues. Germline CDR1 and CDR2: ENHRY and SYGVKD. The CDR3 DNA sequence: TGTGCCATCAGTGAGTCGGGACAGGGCGGAAACACCATATATTTT. Amino acids: CAISESGQGGNTIYF.

This chain connects TRBV19 to TRBJ2-7; 7 bases match TRBD2. The germline CDR1 and CDR2 sequences are LNHDA and SQIVND (reference sequence). This CDR3 has 14 amino acids. Trimming took 5 bases from V and 1 from J; bases not matched to a gene: 5. The CDR3 loop is CASSVGRISYEQYF. CDR3 bases: TGTGCCAGTAGTGTCGGGAGGATTTCCTACGAGCAGTACTTC. The variable domain in full, with the rest retrieved from reference TRBV19 and TRBJ2-7, is DGGITQSPKYLFRKEGQNVTLSCEQNLNHDAMYWYRQDPGQGLRLIYYSQIVNDFQKGDIAEGYSVSREKKESFPLTVTSAQKNPTAFYLCASSVGRISYEQYFGPGTRLTVT.

The chain carries TRBV6-1 and TRBJ1-3, with TRBD1 as a possible D gene (5 bases). CDR1 is MNHNS, CDR2 SASEGT, per germline. The ends were cut back, 1 base at V and 3 bases at J, with 16 bases in the middle. This CDR3 spans 17 amino acids. CDR3 protein: CASSEVPGSIYGNTIYF. CDR3 coding DNA: TGTGCCAGCAGTGAAGTCCCAGGGAGTATCTATGGAAACACCATATATTTT.

The chain has TRBV24-1 and TRBJ1-2; D not certain. Germline V lookup: CDR1 KGHDR, CDR2 SFDVKD. V shed 0 bases and J shed 11 bases, with 9 bases lying between them. The CDR3 runs 12 residues. For the CDR3, the DNA is TGTGCCACCAGTGATTTGCCCAGGTCATACACCTTC. This translates into CATSDLPRSYTF.

This chain joins TRBV25-1 and TRBJ2-7, with D possibly matching TRBD2 (6 bases). Germline CDR1 is MGHDK and CDR2 is SYGVNS. V lost 3 bases and J 2 bases, leaving 14 bases between the germline ends. The CDR3 covers 15 residues. CDR3 nucleotide sequence: TGTGCCAGCAGTGACTTCCGGGAGTTAACCTACGAGCAGTACTTC. Translated: CASSDFRELTYEQYF.

This chain connects TRBV11-1 to TRBJ1-2; no clear D. The V end lost 4 bases, the J end lost 4 bases, and 10 bases lay between the germline ends. There are 13 residues in the CDR3. Germline CDR1 and CDR2: SGHAT and FQDESV (reference sequence). The CDR3 sequence: CASSSTEIYGYTF. CDR3 nucleotide sequence: TGTGCCAGCAGCTCCACAGAGATCTATGGCTACACCTTC.

This rearrangement joins TRBV10-3 to TRBJ2-7, with 8 positions matching TRBD1. The CDR3 totals 14 residues. V gave up 5 bases and J gave up 2 bases; unmatched junction bases: 5. Germline V gene sequence: CDR1 ENHRY, CDR2 SYGVKD. The CDR3 loop is CAISLQGGTYEQYF. CDR3 in DNA: TGTGCCATCAGTCTACAGGGGGGAACCTACGAGCAGTACTTC.

This clonotype has a count of ten or more. This chain joins TRBV5-1 and TRBJ2-3, with 10 bases identical to TRBD1. CDR1 is SGHRS and CDR2 is YFSETQ in the germline V gene. The CDR3 spans 16 residues. The V segment lost 3 bases and the J segment 2 bases; nucleotides outside the gene matches: 6. CDR3 residues: CASSWTGGGNTDTQYF. As DNA, the CDR3 is TGCGCCAGCAGCTGGACAGGGGGGGGTAACACAGATACGCAGTATTTT.

This chain uses TRBV6-5 with TRBJ2-6; D call uncertain. The germline V gene has CDR1 MNHEY and CDR2 SVGAGI. The CDR3 is made up of 13 amino acids. Trimming shortened V by 0 bases and J by 3 bases, and 0 bases separated the two germline ends. The CDR3 loop is CASSYSGANVLTF. CDR3 DNA sequence: TGTGCCAGCAGTTACTCTGGGGCCAACGTCCTGACTTTC.

In its sample, this clonotype was seen a few times. The chain has TRBV20-1 and TRBJ2-5; a weak D match, TRBD2 (6 bases). V was clipped by 5 bases and J by 2 bases, with 18 bases between them. CDR3 length: 15 residues. From germline, CDR1 is DFQATT and CDR2 SNEGSKA (reference sequence). CDR3 nucleotide sequence: TGCAGTGCTCAGACCCTATCTAGCGATCAAGAGACCCAGTACTTC. Encoded protein: CSAQTLSSDQETQYF.

V usage is TRBV7-9 and J usage is TRBJ2-3, with D unresolved. Germline V gives CDR1 SEHNR, CDR2 FQNEAQ (reference sequence). There are 14 residues in the CDR3. Trimming took off 11 bases at V and 2 bases at J, with 17 bases between the two ends. The chain's CDR3 is CAGGSDGFTDTQYF. CDR3 nucleotides: TGTGCCGGCGGCTCCGACGGATTCACAGATACGCAGTATTTT.

This clonotype was seen a few times. The rearrangement links TRBV7-9 to TRBJ1-2; D is unclear. V lost 4 bases to trimming and J lost 6 bases, with 9 bases between them. Germline V gene lookup returns CDR1 SEHNR and CDR2 FQNEAQ (reference sequence). This CDR3 has 12 amino acids. The CDR3 DNA sequence: TGTGCCAGCAGCTGGCTTACAGATGGCTACACCTTC. It is translated as CASSWLTDGYTF.

This chain connects TRBV12-3 or TRBV12-4 to TRBJ2-7; D could derive from TRBD1 or TRBD2 (5 bases each). The CDR3 totals 13 residues. Trimming removed 6 bases from V and 13 bases from J, with 22 bases in between. In nucleotides, the CDR3 is TGTGCCAGCAGCGTCGGGACGATGGGGACCCCTTACTTC. Its protein product is CASSVGTMGTPYF.

Points on this clonotype: A single base separates this from a much larger clone, so it may be a read error. This rearrangement joins TRBV6-1 to TRBJ1-5; D not resolved. The germline CDR1 and CDR2 sequences are MNHNS and SASEGT. V was trimmed by 7 bases and J by 4 bases, leaving 14 bases between them. The CDR3 spans 14 residues. CDR3: CASNLLRENQPQHF. CDR3 DNA sequence: TGTGCCAGCAATCTTCTTAGGGAGAATCAGCCCCAGCATTTT.

The CDR3 sequence: CATSDSAYILTF. CDR3 DNA: TGTGCCACCAGTGATTCTGCCTATATACTGACTTTC. This sequence joins TRBV24-1 and TRBJ2-6, with no clear D. Trimming took 2 bases from V and 16 from J, leaving 11 bases between them. The CDR3 consists of 12 residues. CDR1 and CDR2 from the germline V gene are KGHDR and SFDVKD.